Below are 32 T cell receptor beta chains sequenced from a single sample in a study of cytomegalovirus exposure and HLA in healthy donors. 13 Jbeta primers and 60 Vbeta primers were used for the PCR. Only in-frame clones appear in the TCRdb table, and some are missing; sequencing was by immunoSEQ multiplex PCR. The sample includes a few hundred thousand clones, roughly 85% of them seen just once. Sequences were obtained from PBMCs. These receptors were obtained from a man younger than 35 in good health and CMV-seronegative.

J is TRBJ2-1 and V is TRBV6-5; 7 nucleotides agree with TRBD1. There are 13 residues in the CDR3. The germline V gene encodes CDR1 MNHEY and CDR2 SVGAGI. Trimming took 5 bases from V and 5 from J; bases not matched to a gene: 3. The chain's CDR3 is CASSGQANNEQFF. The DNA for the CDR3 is TGTGCCAGCAGTGGACAGGCAAACAATGAGCAGTTCTTC.

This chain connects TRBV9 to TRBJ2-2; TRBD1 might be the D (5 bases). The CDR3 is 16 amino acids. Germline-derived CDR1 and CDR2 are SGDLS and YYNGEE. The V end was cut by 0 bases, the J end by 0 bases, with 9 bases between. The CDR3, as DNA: TGTGCCAGCAGCGTAGGCGGCAGGGCGAACACCGGGGAGCTGTTTTTT. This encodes CASSVGGRANTGELFF.

The CDR3 region is CASSFTGNEETQYF. CDR3 sequence (DNA): TGTGCCAGCAGCTTCACAGGGAACGAAGAGACCCAGTACTTC. The chain combines TRBV11-3 with TRBJ2-5, with TRBD1 as a possible D gene (6 bases). The germline CDR1 and CDR2 sequences are SGHNT and YENEEA. The CDR3 contains 14 residues. V was cut by 3 bases and J by 3 bases, with 11 bases left in between.

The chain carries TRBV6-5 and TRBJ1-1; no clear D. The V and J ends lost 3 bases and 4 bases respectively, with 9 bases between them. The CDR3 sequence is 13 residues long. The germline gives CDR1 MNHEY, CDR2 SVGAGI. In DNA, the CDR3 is TGTGCCAGCAGTTATCTGCGGGGCACTGAAGCTTTCTTT. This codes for CASSYLRGTEAFF.

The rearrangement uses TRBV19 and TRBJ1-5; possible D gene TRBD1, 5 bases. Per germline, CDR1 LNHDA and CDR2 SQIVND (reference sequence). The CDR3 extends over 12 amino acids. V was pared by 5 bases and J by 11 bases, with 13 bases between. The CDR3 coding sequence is TGTGCCAGTAGTGGGGGGATTTGGGCCCAGCATTTT. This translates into CASSGGIWAQHF.

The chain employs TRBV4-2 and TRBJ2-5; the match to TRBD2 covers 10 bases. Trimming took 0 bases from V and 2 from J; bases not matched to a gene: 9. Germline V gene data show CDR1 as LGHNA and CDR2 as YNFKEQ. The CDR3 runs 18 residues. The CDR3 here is CASSQDPASGRGQETQYF. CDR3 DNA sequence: TGTGCCAGCAGCCAAGATCCGGCTAGCGGGAGAGGGCAAGAGACCCAGTACTTC.

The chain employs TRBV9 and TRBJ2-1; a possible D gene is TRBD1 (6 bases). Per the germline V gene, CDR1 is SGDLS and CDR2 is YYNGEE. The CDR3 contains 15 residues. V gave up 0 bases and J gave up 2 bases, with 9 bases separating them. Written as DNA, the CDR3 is TGTGCCAGCAGCGTAGGGTGGGACACCTACAATGAGCAGTTCTTC. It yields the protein CASSVGWDTYNEQFF.

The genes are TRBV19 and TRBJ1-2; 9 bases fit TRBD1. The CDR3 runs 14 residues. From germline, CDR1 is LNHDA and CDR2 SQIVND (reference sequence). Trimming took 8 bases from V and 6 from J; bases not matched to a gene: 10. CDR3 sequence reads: CASLRQGVLHGYTF. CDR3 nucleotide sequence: TGTGCCAGTCTCCGACAGGGGGTATTACATGGCTACACCTTC.

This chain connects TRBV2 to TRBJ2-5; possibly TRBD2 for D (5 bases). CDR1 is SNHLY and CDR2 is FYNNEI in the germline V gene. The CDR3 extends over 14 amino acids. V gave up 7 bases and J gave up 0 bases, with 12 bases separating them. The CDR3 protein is CASKAGQYQETQYF. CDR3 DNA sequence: TGTGCCAGCAAGGCGGGCCAGTACCAAGAGACCCAGTACTTC.

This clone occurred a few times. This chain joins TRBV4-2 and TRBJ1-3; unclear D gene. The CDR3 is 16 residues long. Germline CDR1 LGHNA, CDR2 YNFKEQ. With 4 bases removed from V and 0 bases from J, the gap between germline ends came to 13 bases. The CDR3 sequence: CASSPAGRASGNTIYF. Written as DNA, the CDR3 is TGTGCCAGCAGCCCCGCCGGGAGGGCCTCTGGAAACACCATATATTTT.

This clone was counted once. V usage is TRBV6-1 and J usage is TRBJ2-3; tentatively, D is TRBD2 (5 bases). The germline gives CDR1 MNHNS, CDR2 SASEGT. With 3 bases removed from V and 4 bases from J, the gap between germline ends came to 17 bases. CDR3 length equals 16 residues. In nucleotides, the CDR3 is TGTGCCAGCAGTGACGCGGACGGAGGAGGATCAGATACGCAGTATTTT. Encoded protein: CASSDADGGGSDTQYF.

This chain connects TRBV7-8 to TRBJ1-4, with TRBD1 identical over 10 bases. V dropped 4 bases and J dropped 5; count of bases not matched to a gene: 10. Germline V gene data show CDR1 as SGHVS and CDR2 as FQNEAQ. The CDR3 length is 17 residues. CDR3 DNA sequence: TGTGCCAGCAGCTCGAGAGCACCGGGACAGGGGAATGAAAAACTGTTTTTT. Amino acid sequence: CASSSRAPGQGNEKLFF.

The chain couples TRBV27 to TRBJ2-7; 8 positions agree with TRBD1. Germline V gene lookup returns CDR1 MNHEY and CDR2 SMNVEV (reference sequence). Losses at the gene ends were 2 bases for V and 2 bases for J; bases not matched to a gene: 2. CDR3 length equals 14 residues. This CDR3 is CASSLRQGTYEQYF. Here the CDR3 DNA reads TGTGCCAGCAGTTTACGACAGGGGACCTACGAGCAGTACTTC.

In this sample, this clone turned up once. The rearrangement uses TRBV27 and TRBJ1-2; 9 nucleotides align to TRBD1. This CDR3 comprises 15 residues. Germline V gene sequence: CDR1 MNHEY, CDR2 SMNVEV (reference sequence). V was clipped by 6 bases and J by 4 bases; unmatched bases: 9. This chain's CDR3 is CASRLSTGGIYGYTF. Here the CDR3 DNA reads TGTGCCAGCAGACTCTCGACAGGGGGAATCTATGGCTACACCTTC.

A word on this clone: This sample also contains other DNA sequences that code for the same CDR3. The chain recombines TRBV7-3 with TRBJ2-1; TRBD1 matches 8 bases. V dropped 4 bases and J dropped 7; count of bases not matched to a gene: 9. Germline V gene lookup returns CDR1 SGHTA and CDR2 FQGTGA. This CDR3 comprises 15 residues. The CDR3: CASSSSRTGKNEQFF. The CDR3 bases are TGTGCCAGCAGCTCCTCTCGGACAGGGAAAAATGAGCAGTTCTTC.

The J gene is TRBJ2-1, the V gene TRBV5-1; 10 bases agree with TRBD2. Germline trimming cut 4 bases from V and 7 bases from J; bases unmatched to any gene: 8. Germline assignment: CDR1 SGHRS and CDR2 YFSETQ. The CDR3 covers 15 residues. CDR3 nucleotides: TGCGCCAGCAGCCCGGCTCTAGCGGGAGTGAATGAGCAGTTCTTC. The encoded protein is CASSPALAGVNEQFF.

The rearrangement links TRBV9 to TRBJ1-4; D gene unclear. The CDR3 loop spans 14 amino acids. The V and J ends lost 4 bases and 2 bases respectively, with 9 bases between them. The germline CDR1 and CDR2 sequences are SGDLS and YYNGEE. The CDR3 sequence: CASSHPGTNEKLFF. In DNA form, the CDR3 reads TGTGCCAGCAGCCACCCGGGGACTAATGAAAAACTGTTTTTT.

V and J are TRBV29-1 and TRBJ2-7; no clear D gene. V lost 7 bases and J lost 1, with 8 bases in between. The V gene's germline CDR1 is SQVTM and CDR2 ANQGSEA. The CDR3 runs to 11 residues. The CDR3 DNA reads TGCAGCGGGCTCGAATCCTACGAGCAGTACTTC. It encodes CSGLESYEQYF.

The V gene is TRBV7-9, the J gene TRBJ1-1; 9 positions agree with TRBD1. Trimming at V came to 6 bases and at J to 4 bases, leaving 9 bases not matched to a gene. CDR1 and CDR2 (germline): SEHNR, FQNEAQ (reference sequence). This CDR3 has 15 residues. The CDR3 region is CASRQRQGGLTEAFF. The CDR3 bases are TGTGCCAGCAGGCAAAGACAGGGGGGTCTCACTGAAGCTTTCTTT.

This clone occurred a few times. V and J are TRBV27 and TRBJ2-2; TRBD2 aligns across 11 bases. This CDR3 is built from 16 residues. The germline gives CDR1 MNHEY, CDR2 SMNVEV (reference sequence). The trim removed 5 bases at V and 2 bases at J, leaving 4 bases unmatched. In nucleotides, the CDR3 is TGTGCCAGCAGTCATCTAGCGGGAGGTAACACCGGGGAGCTGTTTTTT. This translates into CASSHLAGGNTGELFF.

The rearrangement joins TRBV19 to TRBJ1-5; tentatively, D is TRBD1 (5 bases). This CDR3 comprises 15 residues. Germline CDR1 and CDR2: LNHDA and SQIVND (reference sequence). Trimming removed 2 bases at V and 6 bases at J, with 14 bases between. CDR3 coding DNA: TGTGCCAGTAGTATAACGGGGGATTACGGTCAGCCCCAGCATTTT. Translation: CASSITGDYGQPQHF.

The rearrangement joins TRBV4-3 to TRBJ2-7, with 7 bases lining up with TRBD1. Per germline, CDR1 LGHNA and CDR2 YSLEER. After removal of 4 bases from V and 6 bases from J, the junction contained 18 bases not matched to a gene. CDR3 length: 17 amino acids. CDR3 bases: TGCGCCAGCAGCCCCGTCCCGGGACAGCCAAATGAGGGCGAGCAGTACTTC. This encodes CASSPVPGQPNEGEQYF.

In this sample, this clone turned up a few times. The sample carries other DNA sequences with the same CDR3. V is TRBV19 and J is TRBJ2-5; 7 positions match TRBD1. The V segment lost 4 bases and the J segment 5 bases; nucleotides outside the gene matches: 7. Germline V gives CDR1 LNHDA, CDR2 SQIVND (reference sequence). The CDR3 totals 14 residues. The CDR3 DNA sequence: TGTGCCAGTAGTAGACAGGGTGTTGGTGAGACCCAGTACTTC. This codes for CASSRQGVGETQYF.

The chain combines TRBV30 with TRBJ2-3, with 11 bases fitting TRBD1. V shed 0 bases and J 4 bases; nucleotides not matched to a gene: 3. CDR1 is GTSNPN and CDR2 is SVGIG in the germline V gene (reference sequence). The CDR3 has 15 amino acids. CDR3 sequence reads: CAWSVGTGGADTQYF. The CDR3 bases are TGTGCCTGGAGTGTAGGGACAGGGGGTGCAGATACGCAGTATTTT.

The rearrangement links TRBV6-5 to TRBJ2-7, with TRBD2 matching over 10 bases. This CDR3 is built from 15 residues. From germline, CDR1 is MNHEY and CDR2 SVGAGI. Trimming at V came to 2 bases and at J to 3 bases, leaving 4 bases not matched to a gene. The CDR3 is CASSYERLAGYEQYF. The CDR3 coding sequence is TGTGCCAGCAGTTACGAAAGACTAGCGGGCTACGAGCAGTACTTC.

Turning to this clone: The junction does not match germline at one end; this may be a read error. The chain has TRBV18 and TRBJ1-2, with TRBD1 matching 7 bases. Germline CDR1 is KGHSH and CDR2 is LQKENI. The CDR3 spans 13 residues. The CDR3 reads CASSPGTDYDYTF. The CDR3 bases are TGTGCCAGCTCACCCGGGACAGACTATGACTACACCTTC.

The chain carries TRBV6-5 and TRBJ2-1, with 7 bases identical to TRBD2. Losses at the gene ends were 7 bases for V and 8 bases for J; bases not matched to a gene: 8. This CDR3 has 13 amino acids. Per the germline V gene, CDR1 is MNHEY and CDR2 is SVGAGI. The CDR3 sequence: CASTRGGTDEQFF. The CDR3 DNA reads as TGTGCCAGCACTAGGGGAGGGACCGATGAGCAGTTCTTC.

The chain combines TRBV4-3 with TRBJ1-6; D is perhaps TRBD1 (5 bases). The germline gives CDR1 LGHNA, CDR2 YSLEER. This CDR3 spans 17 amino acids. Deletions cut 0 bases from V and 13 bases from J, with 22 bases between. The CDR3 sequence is CASSQDSSGRGFSPLHF. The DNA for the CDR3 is TGCGCCAGCAGCCAAGATTCGTCAGGGCGAGGATTTTCGCCCCTCCACTTT.

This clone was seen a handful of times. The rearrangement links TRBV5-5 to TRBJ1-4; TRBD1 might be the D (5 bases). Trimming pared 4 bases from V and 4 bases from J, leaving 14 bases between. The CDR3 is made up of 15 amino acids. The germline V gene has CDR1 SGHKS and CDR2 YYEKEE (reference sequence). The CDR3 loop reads CASSLPGAFNEKLFF. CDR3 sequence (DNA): TGTGCCAGCAGCCTTCCTGGGGCATTTAATGAAAAACTGTTTTTT.

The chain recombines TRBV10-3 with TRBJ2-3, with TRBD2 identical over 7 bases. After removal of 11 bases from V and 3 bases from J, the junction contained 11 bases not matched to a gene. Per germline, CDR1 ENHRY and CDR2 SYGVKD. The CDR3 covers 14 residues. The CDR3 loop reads CASTRERDTDTQYF. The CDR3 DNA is TGTGCCTCCACCCGGGAGCGGGATACAGATACGCAGTATTTT.

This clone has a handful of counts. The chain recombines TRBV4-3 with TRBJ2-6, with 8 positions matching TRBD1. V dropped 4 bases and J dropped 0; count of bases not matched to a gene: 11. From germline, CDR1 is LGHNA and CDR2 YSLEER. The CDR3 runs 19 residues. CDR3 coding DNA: TGCGCCAGCAGCCCCCCTAAACGGGACAGGAGCTCTGGGGCCAACGTCCTGACTTTC. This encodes CASSPPKRDRSSGANVLTF.

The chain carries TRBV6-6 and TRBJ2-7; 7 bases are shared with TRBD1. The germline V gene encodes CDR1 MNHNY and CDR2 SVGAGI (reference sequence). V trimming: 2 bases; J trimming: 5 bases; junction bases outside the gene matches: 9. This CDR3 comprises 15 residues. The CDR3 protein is CASSYLGTAFDEQYF. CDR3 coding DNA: TGTGCCAGCAGTTACCTAGGGACAGCTTTTGACGAGCAGTACTTC.